Listed here are 15 T cell receptor beta chains from one sample, sequenced in a study of cytomegalovirus exposure and HLA in healthy donors. Use of 60 Vbeta and 13 Jbeta primers characterized the PCR. Measured with immunoSEQ multiplex PCR; TCRdb has only the in-frame clones, and not every one. The listing contains 75,000 to 85,000 clones. Sequencing input: PBMCs. The receptors were sampled from a middle-aged man in good health and CMV-seronegative.

The rearrangement uses TRBV28 and TRBJ2-7, with a possible D match to TRBD2 (6 bases). This CDR3 is built from 15 residues. The V and J ends lost 7 bases and 6 bases respectively, with 22 bases between them. Germline CDR1 and CDR2: MDHEN and SYDVKM. CDR3 in amino acids: CASIKAGAGPTEQYF. CDR3 sequence (DNA): TGTGCCAGCATCAAAGCGGGTGCAGGGCCCACCGAGCAGTACTTC.

The rearrangement joins TRBV28 to TRBJ2-1; D not certain. This CDR3 is built from 14 residues. Germline V gene sequence: CDR1 MDHEN, CDR2 SYDVKM. V was clipped by 3 bases and J by 7 bases, with 13 bases between them. The CDR3 sequence: CASSLRPLGNEQFF. The CDR3 DNA follows: TGTGCCAGCAGTTTGCGACCCCTCGGGAATGAGCAGTTCTTC.

V and J are TRBV7-3 and TRBJ2-3; D not resolved. Per germline, CDR1 SGHTA and CDR2 FQGTGA. V lost 5 bases and J 4 bases, leaving 7 bases between the germline ends. The CDR3 runs to 12 residues. Written as DNA, the CDR3 is TGTGCCAGCAGCCGCTACCCAGATACGCAGTATTTT. Residues: CASSRYPDTQYF.

The chain has TRBV6-1 and TRBJ1-1, with D possibly TRBD1 on 5 matching bases. Germline V CDR1 and CDR2: MNHNS, SASEGT. Trimming cost V 6 bases and J 1 base, with 12 bases left between them. The CDR3 spans 14 residues. CDR3 DNA: TGTGCCAGCAGCACCGGGACTACGAACACTGAAGCTTTCTTT. It yields the protein CASSTGTTNTEAFF.

The chain joins TRBV6-4 to TRBJ1-2, with 8 bases aligning to TRBD1. This CDR3 spans 14 amino acids. V shed 6 bases and J 5 bases; nucleotides not matched to a gene: 8. CDR1 and CDR2 (germline): MRHNA, SNTAGT. CDR3: CASSAQGQGYGYTF. Here the CDR3 DNA reads TGTGCCAGCAGCGCCCAAGGACAGGGTTATGGCTACACCTTC.

This rearrangement joins TRBV9 to TRBJ1-4; 7 bases are a match to TRBD1. The CDR3 sequence is 14 residues long. J was trimmed by 4 bases and V by 4 bases; bases with no gene match: 4. Looked up from germline, CDR1 is SGDLS and CDR2 is YYNGEE. The DNA for the CDR3 is TGTGCCAGCAGCCCGGACAGGTTTAATGAAAAACTGTTTTTT. The encoded protein is CASSPDRFNEKLFF.

The rearrangement joins TRBV5-1 to TRBJ2-1; 9 bases align to TRBD1. Trimming took 3 bases from V and 2 from J; bases not matched to a gene: 6. The germline CDR1 and CDR2 sequences are SGHRS and YFSETQ. The CDR3 runs 16 residues. DNA for the CDR3: TGCGCCAGCAGCTACATACAGGGGGCGGCCTACAATGAGCAGTTCTTC. It yields the protein CASSYIQGAAYNEQFF.

The chain recombines TRBV27 with TRBJ2-7; D is perhaps TRBD1 (6 bases). The germline V gene encodes CDR1 MNHEY and CDR2 SMNVEV (reference sequence). This CDR3 spans 15 amino acids. The V and J ends lost 6 bases and 0 bases respectively, with 15 bases between them. The CDR3 spells CASRSTGSNSYEQYF. The CDR3 nucleotides read TGTGCCAGCAGATCTACAGGGTCCAACTCCTACGAGCAGTACTTC.

The chain recombines TRBV18 with TRBJ1-5; 8 bases match TRBD1. The length of the CDR3 is 15 residues. V lost 5 bases, J lost 4 bases, and 7 bases stayed unmatched. Germline V gives CDR1 KGHSH, CDR2 LQKENI. The CDR3 nucleotides are TGTGCCAGCTCAACCATGACAGGGGCAAATCAGCCCCAGCATTTT. This encodes CASSTMTGANQPQHF. Looking up the rest from reference TRBV18 and TRBJ1-5 gives the full variable domain: NAGVMQNPRHLVRRRGQEARLRCSPMKGHSHVYWYRQLPEEGLKFMVYLQKENIIDESGMPKERFSAEFPKEGPSILRIQQVVRGDSAAYFCASSTMTGANQPQHFGDGTRLSIL.

The rearrangement joins TRBV4-1 to TRBJ1-3, with a tentative D call TRBD1 (6 bases). The V end lost 5 bases, the J end lost 4 bases, and 15 bases lay between the germline ends. CDR3 length: 15 residues. Germline-derived CDR1 and CDR2 are MGHRA and YSYEKL. CDR3 DNA: TGCGCCAGCAGCGGGACACCGATGAGGGGAAACACCATATATTTT. Translation: CASSGTPMRGNTIYF.

V usage is TRBV5-1 and J usage is TRBJ2-5; 7 bases fit TRBD1. TRBJ2-7 explains the end of the DNA better; the J call may be wrong. CDR3 length: 13 residues. Germline V gives CDR1 SGHRS, CDR2 YFSETQ. The DNA for the CDR3 is TGCGCCAGCAGCTTGGTGGGGACAGCCGAGCAGTACTTC. Protein product: CASSLVGTAEQYF.

The gene calls are TRBV4-3 and TRBJ2-3; 8 nucleotides agree with TRBD2. The CDR3 consists of 15 residues. Germline-derived CDR1 and CDR2 are LGHNA and YSLEER. J gave up 6 bases and V 1 base, and 6 bases lay outside the gene matches. CDR3 region: CASSQGFGGRDTQYF. The CDR3 DNA follows: TGCGCCAGCAGCCAAGGGTTCGGCGGGAGGGATACGCAGTATTTT.

This chain uses TRBV29-1 with TRBJ2-2, with D possibly TRBD1 on 6 matching bases. Per germline, CDR1 SQVTM and CDR2 ANQGSEA. This CDR3 is built from 13 residues. Trimming left V 7 bases short and J 2 bases short, with 11 bases between. The CDR3 reads CSGYRENTGELFF. CDR3 coding DNA: TGCAGCGGGTACAGGGAAAACACCGGGGAGCTGTTTTTT.

The J gene is TRBJ1-5, the V gene TRBV19; D is possibly TRBD1 (5 bases). The CDR3 sequence is 15 residues long. V shed 4 bases and J shed 4 bases, with 14 bases lying between them. Germline CDR1 is LNHDA and CDR2 is SQIVND (reference sequence). The CDR3 sequence: CASSSNSGGNQPQHF. CDR3 DNA: TGTGCCAGTAGTAGCAACTCTGGGGGGAATCAGCCCCAGCATTTT.

The V gene is TRBV5-1, the J gene TRBJ2-7; D might be TRBD1 (5 bases). The CDR3 loop spans 12 amino acids. V was pared by 7 bases and J by 2 bases, with 10 bases between. Germline CDR1 is SGHRS and CDR2 is YFSETQ. CDR3 amino acids: CASGDSTYEQYF. The CDR3, as DNA: TGCGCCAGCGGAGACAGCACCTACGAGCAGTACTTC.